This paragraph covers one T cell receptor beta chain sequence. There is no known antigen for this receptor. Base qualities are not provided; no much larger clone lies one nucleotide away. This specimen belongs to a study of T cells in Graves' hyperthyroidism and ophthalmopathy (dated by TCRdb to about 2019). Background for the entire study: To identify distinguishing TCR V-J signatures, a discovery cohort of around 100 patients was used, comprising 43 with Graves' ophthalmopathy and approximately 58 with stable Graves' hyperthyroidism. After blood sampling, hyperthyroidism patients were treated with methimazole at a starting dose of 30 mg daily, and ophthalmopathy patients were treated with high-dose intravenous methylprednisolone. The paper describes TCR Vbeta CDR3 sequencing of 140 or so peripheral blood samples, made up of 43 ophthalmopathy patients, approximately 73 hyperthyroidism patients and approximately 17 progressor patients. In addition, the study compared T-cell repertoires in thyroid tissue and in blood from six Graves' hyperthyroidism patients. For training and testing, the 80 to 100 patients in the discovery cohort were randomly divided in a 7:3 ratio. Prospective prediction of ophthalmopathy was tested in an independent validation cohort of 18 to 20 hyperthyroidism patients and around 16 patients who later progressed to ophthalmopathy.

There are 15 amino acids in the CDR3, from cysteine to phenylalanine inclusive. Of all the DNA, just the CDR3 is kept, 45 bases in frame from base 1. The junction shows trimming of 3 bases on V and 4 bases on J, plus 15 bases between the germline ends. CDR1 and CDR2, looked up from the germline V gene (reference sequence), are SEHNR and FQNEAQ. TCR beta CDR3 regions were amplified from RNA transcripts. A first-round RT-PCR of the TCR CDR3 used the HTBI primer set with the Qiagen OneStep RT-PCR kit. A second multiplex PCR round built the libraries, followed by size selection and purification. The libraries were sequenced on an Illumina HiSeq2000 using paired-end 100 bp reads. For the original study's pipeline: SOAPnuke was used to process the raw data, removing reads that contained adapters or uncalled bases, had a mean Phred below 15, or lacked an exact match to the constant primer or identifier. High-quality paired reads were merged using COPE v1.2.5, and each unique nucleotide sequence was defined as a clonotype. Clonotypes were aligned to IMGT TRBV, TRBD and TRBJ reference segments using MiTCR v1.1. The analysis was restricted to V-J combinations with a frequency above 0.0001, which together covered over 99% of the repertoires. The TCS score was defined as F50 (clonal expansion) divided by E x V (chaos), with BLOSUM62-based TCRdist calculated between CDR3 peptides within each V-J. Welch's t-statistics and random forest reduced fewer than 600 V-J features to 13, which were used in a naive Bayes classifier (R e1071). The similarity between thyroid and blood repertoires was quantified using the Morisita-Horn index. TCRdb reran the public reads through fastp at Q25 and MiXCR, keeping productive beta chains. Every CDR3 protein is listed once, alongside the most common genes and DNA of its rows. In this record, the V and J calls reflect TCRdb's handling and not the investigators' own analysis. The sample table contains roughly 500,000 distinct CDR3 sequences; only one count was recorded for 40% to 55% of them. About 43% of the sample is held by the ten biggest clonotypes.

Exclusion was applied to patients with uncontrolled infections, other autoimmune diseases, pregnancy or lactation. Diagnoses relied on clinical symptoms, serum thyroxine and TRAb, thyroid ultrasound and orbital computed tomography. Total RNA was extracted using Trizol reagent, and RNA quality was assessed on an Agilent 2100 Bioanalyzer. What the research found in general, with its limitations: Sample size was not statistically predetermined, and blinding of investigators to group allocation was not performed. Most expanded thyroid clonotypes (frequency above 0.001) were also detected in blood, suggesting blood repertoires may reflect thyroid immune responses. Ophthalmopathy was separated from stable hyperthyroidism by a 13 V-J signature model, with approximately 90% sensitivity and roughly 81% specificity obtained in cross-validation and 80%/75% obtained in testing. In validation, the model predicted progression to ophthalmopathy a median of roughly 6.5 months before onset, with 70% to 71% sensitivity and just under 75% specificity.

The sequenced material came from peripheral blood or thyroid tissue (not recorded which). The rearranged segments are TRBV7-9 and TRBJ1-2; TRBD1 is possibly the D segment (5 matching bases). The receptor's source is an adult woman with Graves' disease, either hyperthyroidism or ophthalmopathy (not recorded which). The DNA sequence follows: TGTGCCAGCAGCTTCGTCGGGGGACCGTCCTATGGCTACACCTTC. It codes for CASSFVGGPSYGYTF.